This T cell receptor (beta chain) was identified in a study of T cells in Graves' hyperthyroidism and ophthalmopathy. Study-level findings and limits: With a median lead of approximately 6 months before onset, the model predicted ophthalmopathy. Most clonotypes expanded in the thyroid (above 0.001) were also present in blood.

Researchers amplified the TCR beta CDR3 regions from RNA transcripts. When the TCR CDR3 underwent first-round RT-PCR, the HTBI primer set was used. MiXCR was run by TCRdb on the multiplex PCR reads, yielding one entry per CDR3 protein. The data contain more than 300,000 distinct CDR3 sequences, about 18% of them singletons. This clonotype was recorded at least ten times. The antigen is unknown. Clinical symptoms, serum thyroxine, TRAb, thyroid ultrasound and orbital computed tomography informed diagnoses. Extraction of PBMCs used roughly 9.3 ml of fresh peripheral blood. Sequencing was performed on blood. This sequence originates from a man aged 18 to 30 with Graves' ophthalmopathy.

In DNA form, the CDR3 reads TGTGCCAGCAGCTCTTCGGGACAGGAATTCCAAGAGACCCAGTACTTC. Its protein is CASSSSGQEFQETQYF. The chain uses TRBV13 and TRBJ2-5; 8 bases align to TRBD1. The CDR3 has 16 residues. Per the germline V gene, CDR1 is PRHDT and CDR2 is FYEKMQ (reference sequence). V lost 4 bases and J lost 1; bases outside the gene matches: 8. Full variable domain (remainder filled in from reference TRBV13 and TRBJ2-5): AAGVIQSPRHLIKEKRETATLKCYPIPRHDTVYWYQQGPGQDPQFLISFYEKMQSDKGSIPDRFSAQQFSDYHSELNMSSLELGDSALYFCASSSSGQEFQETQYFGPGTRLLVL.